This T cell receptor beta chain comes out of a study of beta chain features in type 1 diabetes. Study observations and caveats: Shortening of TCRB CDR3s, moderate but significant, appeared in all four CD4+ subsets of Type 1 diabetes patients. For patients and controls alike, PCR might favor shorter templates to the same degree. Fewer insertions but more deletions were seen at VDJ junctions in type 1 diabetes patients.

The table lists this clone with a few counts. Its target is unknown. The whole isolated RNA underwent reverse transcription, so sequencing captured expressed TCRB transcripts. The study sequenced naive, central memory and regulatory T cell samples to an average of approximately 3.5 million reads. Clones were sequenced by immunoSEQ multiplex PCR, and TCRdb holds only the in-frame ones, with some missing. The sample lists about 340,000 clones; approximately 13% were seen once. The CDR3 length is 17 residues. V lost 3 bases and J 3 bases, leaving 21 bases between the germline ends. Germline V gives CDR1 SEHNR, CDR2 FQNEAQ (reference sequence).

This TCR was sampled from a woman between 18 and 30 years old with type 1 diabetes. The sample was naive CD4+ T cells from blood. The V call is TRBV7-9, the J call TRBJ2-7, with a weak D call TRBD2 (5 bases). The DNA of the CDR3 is TGTGCCAGCAGCTTGAAAGGCGATCTTCGAGGGAGCTACGAGCAGTACTTC. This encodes CASSLKGDLRGSYEQYF.